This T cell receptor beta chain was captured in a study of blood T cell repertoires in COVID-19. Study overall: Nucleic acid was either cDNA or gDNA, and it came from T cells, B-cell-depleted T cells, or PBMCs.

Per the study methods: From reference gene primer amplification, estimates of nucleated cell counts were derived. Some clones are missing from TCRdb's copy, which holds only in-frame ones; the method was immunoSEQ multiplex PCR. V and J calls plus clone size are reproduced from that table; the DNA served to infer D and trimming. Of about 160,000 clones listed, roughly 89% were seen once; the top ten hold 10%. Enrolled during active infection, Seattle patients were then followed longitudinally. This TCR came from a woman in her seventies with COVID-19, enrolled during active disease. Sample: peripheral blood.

CDR3 residues: CASSLVLGQSELFF. The CDR3 bases are TGTGCCAGCAGCTTAGTTTTAGGACAGTCGGAGCTGTTTTTT. The chain joins TRBV7-9 to TRBJ2-2; D possibly corresponds to TRBD1 (6 bases). Germline loops: CDR1 SEHNR, CDR2 FQNEAQ (reference sequence). CDR3 size: 14 residues. V was clipped by 1 base and J by 10 bases, with 13 bases between them.